This T cell receptor beta chain was obtained from a study of spatial heterogeneity in lung cancer. General study findings and limits: Ubiquitous, expanded tumor-derived TCRs were more frequently observed in blood at resection than at follow-up.

This clonotype has a count of ten or more. What it binds is not known. TCRdb analysed the 5' RACE reads with MiXCR anew, one entry per CDR3 protein. The sample contains around 12,000 distinct CDR3 sequences, about 18% of which appear only once. Time point in this sample: sample taken at primary tumor resection. Frozen PBMC, nontumor lung or tumor provided whole RNA, which was sequenced unsorted. Germline V lookup: CDR1 MNHEY, CDR2 SVGEGT. Deletions cut 4 bases from V and 4 bases from J, with 25 bases between. The CDR3 contains 18 residues. The J gene is TRBJ1-2, the V gene TRBV6-2 or TRBV6-3; TRBD1 might be the D (6 bases). The specimen was PBMCs, collected at surgery. This clonotype was obtained from a male donor with early-stage non-small cell lung cancer. The CDR3: CASSLTTLMTGLTYGYTF. CDR3 DNA sequence: TGTGCCAGCAGTTTAACTACGCTGATGACAGGACTAACCTATGGCTACACCTTC.